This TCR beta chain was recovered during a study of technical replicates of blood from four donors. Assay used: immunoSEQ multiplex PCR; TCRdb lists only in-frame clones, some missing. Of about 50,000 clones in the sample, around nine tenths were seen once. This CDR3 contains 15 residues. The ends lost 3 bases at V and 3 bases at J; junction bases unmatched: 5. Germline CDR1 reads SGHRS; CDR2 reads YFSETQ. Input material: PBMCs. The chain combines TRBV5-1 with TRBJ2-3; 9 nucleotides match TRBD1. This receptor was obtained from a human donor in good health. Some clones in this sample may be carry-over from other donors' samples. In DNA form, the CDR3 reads TGCGCCAGCAGCTCCTCCGGGACAGGGACAGATACGCAGTATTTT. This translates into CASSSSGTGTDTQYF.